Below, one T cell receptor beta chain is given with its context. Its cognate antigen is unknown. The use of a sample-barcoded 5' primer and a J-beta primer mix characterized a second PCR of roughly 6 to 11 cycles. No fewer than 3 million CDR3-containing paired-end reads came from each sample. TCRdb re-called the 5' RACE reads with MiXCR, one entry per CDR3 protein. This sample has more than 700,000 distinct CDR3 sequences, with about 48% found just once. Each donor's blood draw was 7.5 to 10 milliliters of peripheral blood. The entry originates in a study of blood T cells in healthy people across ages. In germline, CDR1 is LGHDT, CDR2 YNNKEL (reference sequence). This CDR3 contains 13 residues. Points from the study as a whole: Donor CMV infection status was unknown, possibly confounding age-related changes in expanded clonotypes.

This sequence joins TRBV3-1 and TRBJ2-7, with TRBD1 matching over 11 bases. The J call is doubtful: the DNA matches TRBJ2-5 better. Sequencing was performed on blood. The sequence came from a man older than 75 in good health. The CDR3 DNA sequence: TGTGCCAGCAGCCGGGACAGGGGGAAGACCCAGTACTTC. Translation: CASSRDRGKTQYF.